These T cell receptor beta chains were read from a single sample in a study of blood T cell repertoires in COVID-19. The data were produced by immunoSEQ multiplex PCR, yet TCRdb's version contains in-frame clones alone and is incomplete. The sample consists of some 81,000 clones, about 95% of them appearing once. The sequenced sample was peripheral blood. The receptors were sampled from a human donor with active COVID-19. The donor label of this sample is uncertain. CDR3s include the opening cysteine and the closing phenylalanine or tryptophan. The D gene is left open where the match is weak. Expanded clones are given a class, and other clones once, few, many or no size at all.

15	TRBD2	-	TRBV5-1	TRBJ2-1	TGCGCCAGCAGCCTTACTAGCGGAAGGGACAATGAGCAGTTCTTC	CASSLTSGRDNEQFF
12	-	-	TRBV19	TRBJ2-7	TGTGCCAGTCAGGCCGACTTGGGGGGGCAGTACTTC	CASQADLGGQYF
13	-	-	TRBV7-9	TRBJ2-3	TGTGCCAGCAGCACGGACACCGAAGATACGCAGTATTTT	CASSTDTEDTQYF
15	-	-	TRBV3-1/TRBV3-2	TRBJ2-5	TGTGCCAGCAGCCAAGGGGGGACTTCGGTGGTGGCCCAGTACTTC	CASSQGGTSVVAQYF
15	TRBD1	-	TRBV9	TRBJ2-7	TGTGCCAGCAGCGTAGGGGACAGGGGAAGCTACGAGCAGTACTTC	CASSVGDRGSYEQYF
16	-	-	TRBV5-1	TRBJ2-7	TGCGCCAGCAGCTTGGGGGTAACGGAGTTCTCCTACGAGCAGTACTTC	CASSLGVTEFSYEQYF
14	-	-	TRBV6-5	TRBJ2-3	TGTGCCAACCGGGAGGGGGCGGGGACAGATACGCAGTATTTT	CANREGAGTDTQYF
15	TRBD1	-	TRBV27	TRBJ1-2	TGTGCCAGCAGTGCGGGGACAGGGTTAAACTATGGCTACACCTTC	CASSAGTGLNYGYTF
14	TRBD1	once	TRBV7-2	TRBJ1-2	TGTGCCAGCAGCTTACGAGAGGGGGCGCTTGGCTACACCTTC	CASSLREGALGYTF
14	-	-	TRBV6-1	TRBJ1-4	TGTGCCAGCAGTGACGTCATGGGAGGCGAAAAACTGTTTTTT	CASSDVMGGEKLFF
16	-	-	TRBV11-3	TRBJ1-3	TGTGCCAGCAGCTTATCGGCAGGATCCTCTGGAAACACCATATATTTT	CASSLSAGSSGNTIYF
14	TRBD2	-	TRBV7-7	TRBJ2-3	TGTGCCAGCAGCCTTAGCGGGGAAGCAGATACGCAGTATTTT	CASSLSGEADTQYF
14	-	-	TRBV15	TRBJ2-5	TGTGCCACCAGCAGAGGAGGCGGCCAAGAGACCCAGTACTTC	CATSRGGGQETQYF